This note documents a single TCR beta chain sequence. This specimen belongs to a study of blood T cell repertoires in COVID-19. Using immunoSEQ multiplex PCR, the repertoire was profiled, and TCRdb retains in-frame clones only, with some absent. The sample has around 60,000 clones, roughly 84% seen once. Germline-derived CDR1 and CDR2 are SGDLS and YYNGEE. Trimming took off 0 bases at V and 0 bases at J, with 9 bases between the two ends. The CDR3 is 16 residues long. The chain combines TRBV9 with TRBJ2-2; tentative D call: TRBD1 (6 bases). This receptor was obtained from a man in his sixties with COVID-19, enrolled during active disease. The sequencing sample was made of peripheral blood. As DNA, the CDR3 is TGTGCCAGCAGCGTAGGTACAGGGACGAACACCGGGGAGCTGTTTTTT. It translates to CASSVGTGTNTGELFF.